Listed below are T cell receptor beta chains from one sample, sequenced in a study of blood T cell repertoires in COVID-19. The repertoire was sequenced with immunoSEQ multiplex PCR; TCRdb's copy has only in-frame clones and lacks some. The sample records 150,000 to 200,000 clones, roughly three quarters being singletons. The specimen sequenced was peripheral blood. Every receptor here comes from a man aged 60-69 years with active or convalescent COVID-19. The CDR3 runs from the conserved cysteine through the conserved F or W. Each record gives: V gene, D gene, clone size, J gene, CDR3 DNA, CDR3 protein. The D gene is left open where the match is weak. Size tells how often a clone was seen (once, few, many) or the class of an expanded clone, and some rows leave it out.

v_call: TRBV9; d_call: TRBD2; clone_size: once; j_call: TRBJ2-7; cdr3_nt: TGTGCCAGCAGCGCGACTAGCCGGGGGGGCTACGAGCAGTACTTC; cdr3_aa: CASSATSRGGYEQYF
v_call: TRBV28; d_call: .; clone_size: .; j_call: TRBJ1-6; cdr3_nt: TGTGCCAGCAGTCTCGGGGTTCAGAGGGCCCTCCACTTT; cdr3_aa: CASSLGVQRALHF
v_call: TRBV19; d_call: .; clone_size: .; j_call: TRBJ1-5; cdr3_nt: TGTGCCAGTAGTATTAGAGGAACCGTCAAGCCCCAGCATTTT; cdr3_aa: CASSIRGTVKPQHF
v_call: TRBV27; d_call: TRBD1; clone_size: .; j_call: TRBJ1-3; cdr3_nt: TGTGCCAGCAGTCCCCGAGGGGGCGACACCATATATTTT; cdr3_aa: CASSPRGGDTIYF
v_call: TRBV5-8; d_call: TRBD2; clone_size: .; j_call: TRBJ2-1; cdr3_nt: TGTGCCAGCAGCGATGGACTAGCGGGAGCATCCGAGCAGTTCTTC; cdr3_aa: CASSDGLAGASEQFF
v_call: TRBV28; d_call: .; clone_size: .; j_call: TRBJ1-5; cdr3_nt: TGTGCCAGCAGTTTGCCAGGAAGTCTTCAGCCCCAGCATTTT; cdr3_aa: CASSLPGSLQPQHF
v_call: TRBV5-4; d_call: TRBD2; clone_size: .; j_call: TRBJ2-7; cdr3_nt: TGTGCCAGCAGCTTAGCGAGCGGGAGGGCCTACGAGCAGTACTTC; cdr3_aa: CASSLASGRAYEQYF
v_call: TRBV18; d_call: .; clone_size: .; j_call: TRBJ1-2; cdr3_nt: TGTGCCAGCTCACCAGCAGCGGGCGCTAACTATGGCTACACCTTC; cdr3_aa: CASSPAAGANYGYTF
v_call: TRBV5-1; d_call: TRBD1; clone_size: .; j_call: TRBJ2-1; cdr3_nt: TGCGCCAGCAGCTTGGGCGCGACAGGGGGCTACAATGAGCAGTTCTTC; cdr3_aa: CASSLGATGGYNEQFF
v_call: TRBV7-7; d_call: .; clone_size: .; j_call: TRBJ2-5; cdr3_nt: TGTGCCAGCAGCCCAGGGTTCTGGGAGACCCAGTACTTC; cdr3_aa: CASSPGFWETQYF
v_call: TRBV29-1; d_call: TRBD1; clone_size: .; j_call: TRBJ1-1; cdr3_nt: TGCAGCGTTCAAACGACAGGGGACACTGAAGCTTTCTTT; cdr3_aa: CSVQTTGDTEAFF
v_call: TRBV27; d_call: .; clone_size: .; j_call: TRBJ1-1; cdr3_nt: TGCCCGCCCCGGAGGGCCGCGAACACTGAAGCTTTCTTT; cdr3_aa: CPPRRAANTEAFF
v_call: TRBV18; d_call: .; clone_size: .; j_call: TRBJ2-7; cdr3_nt: TGTGCCAGCTCACCCCTAATCGACGAGCAGTACTTC; cdr3_aa: CASSPLIDEQYF
v_call: TRBV28; d_call: TRBD1; clone_size: .; j_call: TRBJ1-2; cdr3_nt: TGTGCCAGCAGTTCGGGACAGTACTACACCTTC; cdr3_aa: CASSSGQYYTF
v_call: TRBV4-2; d_call: .; clone_size: .; j_call: TRBJ2-2; cdr3_nt: TGTGCCAGCGCCGGGGTCATAACTAGCACCGGGGAGCTGTTTTTT; cdr3_aa: CASAGVITSTGELFF
v_call: TRBV3-1/TRBV3-2; d_call: .; clone_size: .; j_call: TRBJ1-6; cdr3_nt: TGTGCCAGCAGCCAAGATGCAGGTTCCTATAATTCACCCCTCCACTTT; cdr3_aa: CASSQDAGSYNSPLHF
v_call: TRBV6-2/TRBV6-3; d_call: .; clone_size: .; j_call: TRBJ1-5; cdr3_nt: TGTGCCAGCAGTCTGGGAGTTGGAAATCAGCCCCAGCATTTT; cdr3_aa: CASSLGVGNQPQHF
v_call: TRBV4-1; d_call: .; clone_size: .; j_call: TRBJ1-5; cdr3_nt: TGCGCCAGCAGCCAAGATTCCGGGGGGCGAGTTGTTCAGCCCCAGCATTTT; cdr3_aa: CASSQDSGGRVVQPQHF
v_call: TRBV5-1; d_call: TRBD2; clone_size: .; j_call: TRBJ2-1; cdr3_nt: TGCGCCAGCAGCCAGACTAGCGGGATAATAAATGAGCAGTTCTTC; cdr3_aa: CASSQTSGIINEQFF
v_call: TRBV13; d_call: .; clone_size: .; j_call: TRBJ2-7; cdr3_nt: TGTGCCAGCAGCAAGGGACTTCTATACGAGCAGTACTTC; cdr3_aa: CASSKGLLYEQYF
v_call: TRBV5-1; d_call: .; clone_size: .; j_call: TRBJ2-2; cdr3_nt: TGCGCCAGCAGCTTGGGCCTAGCTTTGGGCGGGGAGCTGTTTTTT; cdr3_aa: CASSLGLALGGELFF
v_call: TRBV4-2; d_call: TRBD2; clone_size: .; j_call: TRBJ2-5; cdr3_nt: TGTGCCAGCAGCCAGGAGCTAGCGGGAGGGGGCAACATAGAGACCCAGTACTTC; cdr3_aa: CASSQELAGGGNIETQYF
v_call: TRBV18; d_call: TRBD1; clone_size: .; j_call: TRBJ1-5; cdr3_nt: TGTGCCAGCTCACCCTCCGGACAGGGTGTTCTGCCCCAGCATTTT; cdr3_aa: CASSPSGQGVLPQHF
v_call: TRBV7-9; d_call: TRBD1; clone_size: .; j_call: TRBJ2-5; cdr3_nt: TGTGCCAGCAGCGAGCAGGGACAGGGGCAAGAGACCCAGTACTTC; cdr3_aa: CASSEQGQGQETQYF
v_call: TRBV7-2; d_call: .; clone_size: .; j_call: TRBJ2-7; cdr3_nt: TGTGCCAGCAGCTTGGACACCCCCTACGAGCAGTACTTC; cdr3_aa: CASSLDTPYEQYF
v_call: TRBV27; d_call: TRBD1; clone_size: once; j_call: TRBJ2-4; cdr3_nt: TGTGCCAGCAGTTTAGACAGGGCAAACATTCAGTACTTC; cdr3_aa: CASSLDRANIQYF
v_call: TRBV5-1; d_call: TRBD2; clone_size: .; j_call: TRBJ2-5; cdr3_nt: TGCGCCAGCAGCTTGTCACGGCTAGCGGGAGGGCCCGGGACCCAGTACTTC; cdr3_aa: CASSLSRLAGGPGTQYF
v_call: TRBV19; d_call: .; clone_size: .; j_call: TRBJ2-5; cdr3_nt: TGTGCCAGTAGTATACAAGGACAGCAAGAGACCCAGTACTTC; cdr3_aa: CASSIQGQQETQYF
v_call: TRBV6-4; d_call: TRBD1; clone_size: .; j_call: TRBJ1-5; cdr3_nt: TGTGCCAGCTCCGGACAGGCCGGGAATCAGCCCCAGCATTTT; cdr3_aa: CASSGQAGNQPQHF
v_call: TRBV15; d_call: .; clone_size: .; j_call: TRBJ1-4; cdr3_nt: TGTGCCACCAGCAGAGATACCGGACTGAATGAAAAACTGTTTTTT; cdr3_aa: CATSRDTGLNEKLFF
v_call: TRBV19; d_call: TRBD2; clone_size: .; j_call: TRBJ2-3; cdr3_nt: TGTGCCAGTAGTTTACGACTAGCGGAACACACAGATACGCAGTATTTT; cdr3_aa: CASSLRLAEHTDTQYF
v_call: TRBV3-1/TRBV3-2; d_call: TRBD2; clone_size: .; j_call: TRBJ2-3; cdr3_nt: TGTGCCAGCAGCTCTCTAGCGGGAGGTGGCACAGATACGCAGTATTTT; cdr3_aa: CASSSLAGGGTDTQYF
v_call: TRBV19; d_call: .; clone_size: .; j_call: TRBJ2-3; cdr3_nt: TGTGCCAGTAGTGCCAGCGGTAACACAGATACGCAGTATTTT; cdr3_aa: CASSASGNTDTQYF
v_call: TRBV7-3; d_call: .; clone_size: .; j_call: TRBJ2-1; cdr3_nt: TGTGCCAGCGGTCTGCAGGGTCGATTATATGAGCAGTTCTTC; cdr3_aa: CASGLQGRLYEQFF
v_call: TRBV4-3; d_call: .; clone_size: .; j_call: TRBJ2-5; cdr3_nt: TGCGCCAGCAGCCAAGATAGGGGGAGAGGAGAGACCCAGTACTTC; cdr3_aa: CASSQDRGRGETQYF